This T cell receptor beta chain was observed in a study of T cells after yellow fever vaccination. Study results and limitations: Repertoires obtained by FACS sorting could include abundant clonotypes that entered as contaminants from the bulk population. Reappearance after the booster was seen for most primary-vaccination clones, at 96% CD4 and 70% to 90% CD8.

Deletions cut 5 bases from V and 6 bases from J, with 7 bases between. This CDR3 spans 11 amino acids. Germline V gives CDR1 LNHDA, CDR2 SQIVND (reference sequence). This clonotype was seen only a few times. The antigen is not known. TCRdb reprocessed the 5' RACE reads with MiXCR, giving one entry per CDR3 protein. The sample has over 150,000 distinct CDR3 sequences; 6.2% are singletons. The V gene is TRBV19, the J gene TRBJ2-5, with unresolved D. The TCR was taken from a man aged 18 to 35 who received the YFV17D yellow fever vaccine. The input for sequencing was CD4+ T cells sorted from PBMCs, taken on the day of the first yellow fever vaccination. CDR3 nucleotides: TGTGCCAGTAGTTCGACCCAGACCCAGTACTTC. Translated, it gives CASSSTQTQYF.